These 11 T cell receptor beta chains were sequenced from one sample in a study of early T cells in non-severe SARS-CoV-2 infection. A single record per CDR3 protein comes from TCRdb applying MiXCR to the 5' RACE reads. This sample has 65,000 to 75,000 distinct CDR3 sequences; approximately 10% occur once, and the top ten carry 3.5% to 4.5%. The sample was whole blood. All receptors come from an adult who was a healthcare worker with PCR-confirmed SARS-CoV-2 infection or an uninfected control (not recorded which).

This clonotype has at least ten counts. The V call is TRBV18, the J call TRBJ2-1; D gene ambiguous. The ends were cut back, 2 bases at V and 1 base at J, with 12 bases in the middle. Germline V gene sequence: CDR1 KGHSH, CDR2 LQKENI. The CDR3 totals 16 residues. The DNA for the CDR3 is TGTGCCAGCTCACCATCCGGCGGCTTATCCTACAATGAGCAGTTCTTC. This translates into CASSPSGGLSYNEQFF. The whole variable domain, filled in from reference TRBV18 and TRBJ2-1, reads NAGVMQNPRHLVRRRGQEARLRCSPMKGHSHVYWYRQLPEEGLKFMVYLQKENIIDESGMPKERFSAEFPKEGPSILRIQQVVRGDSAAYFCASSPSGGLSYNEQFFGPGTRLTVL.

V gene TRBV9 combines with J gene TRBJ1-5, with TRBD1 as a possible D gene (6 bases). The CDR3 spans 15 residues. The V gene's germline CDR1 is SGDLS and CDR2 YYNGEE. Trimming took 0 bases from V and 0 from J, leaving 7 bases between them. The CDR3 DNA reads as TGTGCCAGCAGCGTAGAGGGGGTTAGCAATCAGCCCCAGCATTTT. Translation gives CASSVEGVSNQPQHF.

This clonotype was counted many times. This rearrangement joins TRBV5-1 to TRBJ2-7; the match to TRBD1 covers 7 bases. The germline CDR1 and CDR2 sequences are SGHRS and YFSETQ. The V and J ends lost 4 bases and 2 bases, in that order; junction bases with no gene match: 12. The CDR3 is made up of 16 amino acids. CDR3 coding DNA: TGCGCCAGCAGCATTCCCTTGACAGGGTCCCCCTACGAGCAGTACTTC. Its translation is CASSIPLTGSPYEQYF.

This clonotype was seen ten or more times. The chain combines TRBV27 with TRBJ2-2, with 8 bases aligning to TRBD2. The CDR3 extends over 16 amino acids. Germline-derived CDR1 and CDR2 are MNHEY and SMNVEV (reference sequence). V dropped 2 bases and J dropped 3; count of bases not matched to a gene: 5. The CDR3 DNA is TGTGCCAGCAGTTTAAACGGGGGGGCTGACACCGGGGAGCTGTTTTTT. Translating it yields CASSLNGGADTGELFF.

This clonotype was seen ten or more times. V gene TRBV5-1 combines with J gene TRBJ2-3; D is possibly TRBD2 (6 bases). The CDR3 loop spans 16 amino acids. CDR1 is SGHRS and CDR2 is YFSETQ in the germline V gene. Trimming took off 5 bases at V and 2 bases at J, with 18 bases between the two ends. CDR3 sequence: CASRKGWEAVTDTQYF. CDR3 bases: TGCGCCAGCAGGAAGGGCTGGGAGGCGGTCACAGATACGCAGTATTTT.

This clonotype was seen many times. This chain connects TRBV19 to TRBJ2-3, with D tentatively TRBD1 or TRBD2 (5 bases each). Deletions cut 9 bases from V and 2 bases from J, with 12 bases between. The CDR3 is made up of 13 amino acids. The germline V gene encodes CDR1 LNHDA and CDR2 SQIVND (reference sequence). The CDR3 DNA reads TGTGCCAGCTCCGGGACGGACACAGATACGCAGTATTTT. It codes for CASSGTDTDTQYF.

This clonotype turned up a few times. The rearrangement joins TRBV5-1 to TRBJ2-7; TRBD2 matches 8 bases. Germline V gives CDR1 SGHRS, CDR2 YFSETQ. The CDR3 contains 18 residues. Trimming at V came to 1 base and at J to 6 bases, leaving 18 bases not matched to a gene. Written as DNA, the CDR3 is TGCGCCAGCAGCTTGACGCCCTCCGCGGGAGGTCTTGGAGGCGAGCAGTACTTC. Its translation: CASSLTPSAGGLGGEQYF.

This clonotype was seen repeatedly, ten times or more. The rearrangement joins TRBV24-1 to TRBJ2-3, with 10 positions matching TRBD2. J gave up 0 bases and V 6 bases, and 5 bases lay outside the gene matches. Germline assignment: CDR1 KGHDR and CDR2 SFDVKD. The CDR3 has 16 residues. The CDR3 is CATSPSGSWSTDTQYF. The CDR3 DNA reads as TGTGCCACCAGTCCTAGCGGGAGTTGGAGCACAGATACGCAGTATTTT.

This clonotype was detected many times. The chain combines TRBV5-1 with TRBJ2-5; 8 bases map to TRBD1. Germline CDR1 reads SGHRS; CDR2 reads YFSETQ. CDR3 length equals 15 residues. Trimming at V came to 4 bases and at J to 1 base, leaving 6 bases not matched to a gene. CDR3 DNA sequence: TGCGCCAGCAGCATAGACAGGGGTATCCAAGAGACCCAGTACTTC. This gives the protein CASSIDRGIQETQYF.

Relative to its sample, this clonotype is medium-sized. The gene calls are TRBV3-1 and TRBJ1-1; D is unclear. The CDR3 spans 15 residues. From germline, CDR1 is LGHDT and CDR2 YNNKEL (reference sequence). The V gene lost 3 bases and the J gene lost 1 base, with 12 bases spanning the gap. The CDR3 sequence is CASSHSTRRNTEAFF. Written as DNA, the CDR3 is TGTGCCAGCAGCCACTCCACCCGACGGAACACTGAAGCTTTCTTT.

The V gene is TRBV7-2, the J gene TRBJ1-6; D gene ambiguous. V lost 1 base, J lost 8 bases, and 6 bases lay in between. The CDR3 spans 13 residues. CDR1 and CDR2 from the germline V gene are SGHTA and FQGNSA. The CDR3 DNA is TGTGCCAGCAGCTTAGACCCCGATTCACCCCTCCACTTT. Its translation: CASSLDPDSPLHF.